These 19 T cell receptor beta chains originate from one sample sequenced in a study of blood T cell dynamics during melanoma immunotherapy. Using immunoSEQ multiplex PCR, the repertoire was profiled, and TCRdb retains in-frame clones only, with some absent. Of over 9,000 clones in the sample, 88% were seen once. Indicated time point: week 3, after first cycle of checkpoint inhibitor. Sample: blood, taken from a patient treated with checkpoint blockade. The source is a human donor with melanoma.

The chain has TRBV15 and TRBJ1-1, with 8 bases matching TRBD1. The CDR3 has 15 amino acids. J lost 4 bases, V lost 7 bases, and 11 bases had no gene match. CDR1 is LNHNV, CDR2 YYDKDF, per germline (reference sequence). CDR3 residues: CATTKLGQAGTEAFF. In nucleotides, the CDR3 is TGTGCCACCACCAAGTTGGGACAGGCGGGCACTGAAGCTTTCTTT.

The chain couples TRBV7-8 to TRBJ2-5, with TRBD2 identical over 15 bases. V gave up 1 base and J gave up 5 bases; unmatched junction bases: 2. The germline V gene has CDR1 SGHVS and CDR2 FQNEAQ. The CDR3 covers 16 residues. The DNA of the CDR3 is TGTGCCAGCAGCTTAGGGACTAGCGGGGGGGCGGAGACCCAGTACTTC. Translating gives CASSLGTSGGAETQYF.

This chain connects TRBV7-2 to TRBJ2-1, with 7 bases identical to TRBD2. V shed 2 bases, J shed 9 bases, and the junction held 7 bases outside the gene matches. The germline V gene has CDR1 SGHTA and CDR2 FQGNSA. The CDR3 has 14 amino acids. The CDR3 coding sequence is TGTGCCAGCAGCTTATATTTCTGGGAGGGTGAGCAGTTCTTC. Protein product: CASSLYFWEGEQFF.

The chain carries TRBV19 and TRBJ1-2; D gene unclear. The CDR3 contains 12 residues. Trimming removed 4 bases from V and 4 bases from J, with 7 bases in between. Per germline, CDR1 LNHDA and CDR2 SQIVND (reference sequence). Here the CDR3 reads CASSNLAYGYTF. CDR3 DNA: TGTGCCAGTAGTAACCTTGCCTATGGCTACACCTTC.

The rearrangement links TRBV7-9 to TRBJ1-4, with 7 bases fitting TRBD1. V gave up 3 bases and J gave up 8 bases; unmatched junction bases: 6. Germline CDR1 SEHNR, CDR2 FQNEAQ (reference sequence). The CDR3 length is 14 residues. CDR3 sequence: CASSFSRGQEKLFF. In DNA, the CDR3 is TGTGCCAGCAGCTTCTCTAGGGGGCAGGAAAAACTGTTTTTT. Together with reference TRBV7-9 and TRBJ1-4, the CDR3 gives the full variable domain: DTGVSQNPRHKITKRGQNVTFRCDPISEHNRLYWYRQTLGQGPEFLTYFQNEAQLEKSRLLSDRFSAERPKGSFSTLEIQRTEQGDSAMYLCASSFSRGQEKLFFGSGTQLSVL.

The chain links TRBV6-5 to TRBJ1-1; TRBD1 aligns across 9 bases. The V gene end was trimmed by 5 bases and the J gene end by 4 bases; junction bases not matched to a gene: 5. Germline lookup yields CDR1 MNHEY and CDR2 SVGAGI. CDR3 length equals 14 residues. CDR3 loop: CASSKQGAGTEAFF. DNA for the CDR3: TGTGCCAGCAGTAAACAGGGGGCGGGCACTGAAGCTTTCTTT.

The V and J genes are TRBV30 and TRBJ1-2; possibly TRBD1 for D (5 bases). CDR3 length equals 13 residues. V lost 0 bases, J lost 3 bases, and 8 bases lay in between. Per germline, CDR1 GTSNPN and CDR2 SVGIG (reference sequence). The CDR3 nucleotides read TGTGCCTGGAGTGTAGGCAGGGACTATGGCTACACCTTC. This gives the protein CAWSVGRDYGYTF.

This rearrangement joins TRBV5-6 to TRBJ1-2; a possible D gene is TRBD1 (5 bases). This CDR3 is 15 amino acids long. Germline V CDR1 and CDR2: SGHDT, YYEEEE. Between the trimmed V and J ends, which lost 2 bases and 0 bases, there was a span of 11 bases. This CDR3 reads CASSFWGMANYGYTF. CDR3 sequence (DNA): TGTGCCAGCAGCTTTTGGGGGATGGCTAACTATGGCTACACCTTC.

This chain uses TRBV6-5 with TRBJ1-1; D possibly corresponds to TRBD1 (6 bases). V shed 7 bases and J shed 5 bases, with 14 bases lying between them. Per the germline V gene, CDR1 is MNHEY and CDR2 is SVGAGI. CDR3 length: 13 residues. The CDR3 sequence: CASTTRGGTEAFF. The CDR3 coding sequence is TGTGCCAGCACTACCAGGGGCGGTACTGAAGCTTTCTTT.

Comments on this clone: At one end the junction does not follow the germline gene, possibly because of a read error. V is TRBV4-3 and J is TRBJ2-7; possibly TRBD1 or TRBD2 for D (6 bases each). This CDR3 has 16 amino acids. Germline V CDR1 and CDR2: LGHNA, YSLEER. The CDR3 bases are TGCGCCAGCAGCCAAGATCAGGGGACTCCATCCTCCGAGCAGTACTTC. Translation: CASSQDQGTPSSEQYF.

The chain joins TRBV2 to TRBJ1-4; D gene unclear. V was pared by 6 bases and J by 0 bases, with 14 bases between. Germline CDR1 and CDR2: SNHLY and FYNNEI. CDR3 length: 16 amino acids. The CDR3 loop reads CASSPSPSATNEKLFF. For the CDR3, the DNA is TGTGCCAGCAGCCCCTCCCCATCCGCAACTAATGAAAAACTGTTTTTT.

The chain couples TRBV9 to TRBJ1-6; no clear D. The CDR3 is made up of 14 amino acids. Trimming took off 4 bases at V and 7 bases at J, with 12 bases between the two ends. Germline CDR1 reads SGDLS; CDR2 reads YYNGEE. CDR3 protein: CASSLDGTNSPLHF. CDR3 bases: TGTGCCAGCAGCCTCGACGGAACAAATTCACCCCTCCACTTT.

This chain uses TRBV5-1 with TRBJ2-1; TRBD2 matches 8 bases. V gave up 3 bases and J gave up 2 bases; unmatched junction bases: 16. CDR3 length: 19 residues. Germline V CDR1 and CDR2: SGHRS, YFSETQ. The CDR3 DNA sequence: TGCGCCAGCAGCTGGCCCGGGGAGGGGCGGGGGGAGACCTACAATGAGCAGTTCTTC. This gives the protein CASSWPGEGRGETYNEQFF.

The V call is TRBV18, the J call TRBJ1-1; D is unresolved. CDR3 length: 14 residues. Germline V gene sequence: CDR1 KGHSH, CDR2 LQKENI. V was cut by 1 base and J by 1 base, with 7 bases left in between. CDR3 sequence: CASSPRQENTEAFF. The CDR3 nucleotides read TGTGCCAGCTCACCACGGCAGGAGAACACTGAAGCTTTCTTT.

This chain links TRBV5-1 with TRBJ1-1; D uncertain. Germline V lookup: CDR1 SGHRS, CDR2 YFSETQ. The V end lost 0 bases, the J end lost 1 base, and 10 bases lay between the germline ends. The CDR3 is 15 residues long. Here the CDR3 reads CASSLARGQNTEAFF. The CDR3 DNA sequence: TGCGCCAGCAGCTTGGCACGGGGTCAGAACACTGAAGCTTTCTTT.

The CDR3 region has the DNA TGCGCCGGCGGGACGGGGAATCCCACCGGGGAGCTGTTTTTT. It is translated as CAGGTGNPTGELFF. The rearrangement joins TRBV5-1 to TRBJ2-2; a possible D gene is TRBD2 (6 bases). Per the germline V gene, CDR1 is SGHRS and CDR2 is YFSETQ. The CDR3 is 14 amino acids. V was cut by 10 bases and J by 4 bases, with 17 bases left in between.

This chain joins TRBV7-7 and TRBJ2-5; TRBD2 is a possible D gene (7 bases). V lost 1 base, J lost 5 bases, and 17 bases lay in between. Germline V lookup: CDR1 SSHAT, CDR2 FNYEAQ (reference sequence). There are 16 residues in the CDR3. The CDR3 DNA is TGTGCCAGCAGCTTAGGAGGTGGGGGGGCCGGTGAGACCCAGTACTTC. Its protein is CASSLGGGGAGETQYF.

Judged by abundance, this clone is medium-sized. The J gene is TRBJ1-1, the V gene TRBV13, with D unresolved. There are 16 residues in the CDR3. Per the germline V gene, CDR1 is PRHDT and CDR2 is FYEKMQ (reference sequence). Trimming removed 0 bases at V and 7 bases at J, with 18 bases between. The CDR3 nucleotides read TGTGCCAGCAGCTTAGGGGGGTCACTAGGGAGGGATGAAGCTTTCTTT. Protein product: CASSLGGSLGRDEAFF.

DNA of the CDR3: TGCGCCAGCAAACGCGGGACTAGCGGCTCCACCGGGGAGCTGTTTTTT. Protein product: CASKRGTSGSTGELFF. The chain uses TRBV5-1 and TRBJ2-2, with TRBD2 identical over 11 bases. The CDR3 is made up of 16 amino acids. CDR1 SGHRS and CDR2 YFSETQ come from the germline V gene. V dropped 6 bases and J dropped 4; count of bases not matched to a gene: 8.